The rows below give T cell receptor beta chains drawn from one sample of a study of blood T cell repertoires in COVID-19. TCRdb's table, derived via immunoSEQ multiplex PCR, lists solely in-frame clones and lacks some. Of approximately 310,000 clones listed, 75% to 90% are singletons. Sequencing was done on a sample of PBMCs or T cells enriched from blood (not recorded which). The receptor set was obtained from a man in his sixties who had recovered from COVID-19. The CDR3 runs from the conserved cysteine through the conserved F or W. A D gene is named only where the DNA matches it firmly. Clone size appears in some rows only: once, few, many, or a class for an expanded clone.

d_gene	abundance	j_gene	v_gene	CDR3nt	CDR3aa
NA	few	TRBJ1-5	TRBV28	TGTGCCAGCGGCGGGGCCTATAGCAATCAGCCCCAGCATTTT	CASGGAYSNQPQHF
NA	NA	TRBJ1-2	TRBV28	TGTGCCAGCAGTTTTGGGGCCTATGGCTACACCTTC	CASSFGAYGYTF
TRBD1	NA	TRBJ2-3	TRBV7-9	TGTGCCAGCAGCCTTCGACAGGGTGGGGCAGATACGCAGTATTTT	CASSLRQGGADTQYF
TRBD2	NA	TRBJ2-7	TRBV28	TGTGCCAGCAATCATTTTCGGGAGGGTACCTACGAGCAGTACTTC	CASNHFREGTYEQYF
NA	NA	TRBJ2-1	TRBV5-1	TGCGCCAGCAGCTTGGGGGCGGGGAGTGAGCAGTTCTTC	CASSLGAGSEQFF
NA	NA	TRBJ2-5	TRBV6-5	TGTGCCAGCAGCTTTGGACAGGGAGGGGTGGAGACCCAGTACTTC	CASSFGQGGVETQYF
TRBD2	few	TRBJ2-7	TRBV11-2	TGTGCCAGCAGCTTAGGCGGGTTAGGACTAGCGGATAACTACGAGCAGTACTTC	CASSLGGLGLADNYEQYF
TRBD1	NA	TRBJ2-5	TRBV11-2	TGTGCCAGCAGCGTGGACAGGGTCGGCCAAGAGACCCAGTACTTC	CASSVDRVGQETQYF
TRBD2	NA	TRBJ2-1	TRBV28	TGTGCCAGCAGTCCTAATAGCGGGAGTCAATATGAGCAGTTCTTC	CASSPNSGSQYEQFF
TRBD2	NA	TRBJ2-1	TRBV15	TGTGCCACCAGCAGAAGGGCTAGCGGGAGTGGTAATGAGCAGTTCTTC	CATSRRASGSGNEQFF
NA	NA	TRBJ2-7	TRBV27	TGTGCCAGCAGTTTTAGCCAGCAGGGCTACGAGCAGTACTTC	CASSFSQQGYEQYF
TRBD2	NA	TRBJ2-1	TRBV7-3	TGTGCCAGCAGCTTTGGGACTAGCACTGAGCAGTTCTTC	CASSFGTSTEQFF
TRBD2	NA	TRBJ2-1	TRBV7-9	TGTGCCAGCAGCTTAGTGGCGGGAGCCTTACAGTTCTTC	CASSLVAGALQFF
TRBD2	NA	TRBJ2-1	TRBV9	TGTGCCAGCAGCGTAGTTAGCGGGAGTTTCATATACAATGAGCAGTTCTTC	CASSVVSGSFIYNEQFF
TRBD2	NA	TRBJ2-5	TRBV30	TGTGCCTGGAGTAGTTCTTCGACTAGCGGGAGTACGGAGACCCAGTACTTC	CAWSSSSTSGSTETQYF
TRBD2	NA	TRBJ2-1	TRBV15	TGTGCCACCAGCAAGATGACTAGCGGGGGATACAATGAGCAGTTCTTC	CATSKMTSGGYNEQFF
NA	NA	TRBJ1-3	TRBV11-2	TGTGCCAGCAGCTGGGCAGTGACTAAGGGAAACACCATATATTTT	CASSWAVTKGNTIYF